The clone carrying this TCR beta chain was seen just once. The data originate from a study of blood T cell repertoires in COVID-19. The overall study: Sample material is recorded as cDNA or gDNA derived from T cells, B-cell-depleted T cells, or PBMCs.

Participants had their cohort set by participant-reported clinical history. Recovered status applied to Cohort 3 donors who had two consecutive negative PCRs. It also applied to those with clearance or with symptom resolution. The CDR3 loop spans 13 amino acids. Germline CDR1 SQVTM, CDR2 ANQGSEA. The ends were cut back, 6 bases at V and 2 bases at J, with 13 bases in the middle. Per the original methods: Estimated nucleated cell counts came from reference gene primer amplification. The data were produced by immunoSEQ multiplex PCR, yet TCRdb's version contains in-frame clones alone and is incomplete. V and J calls and clone size are copied from that table; D and trimming were computed from the DNA. The table records about half a million clones, approximately 90% of them present only once.

The sequencing sample was made of PBMCs or T cells enriched from blood (not recorded which). The clonotype comes from a woman in her sixties or seventies who had recovered from COVID-19. The V gene is TRBV29-1, the J gene TRBJ1-2; maybe TRBD1 (5 bases). The DNA for the CDR3 is TGCAGCGTCATAGGGGAATCAAACTATGGCTACACCTTC. Translated: CSVIGESNYGYTF.